The clone carrying this T cell receptor beta chain appeared a single time. Its antigen is not known. TCRdb's table, derived via immunoSEQ multiplex PCR, lists solely in-frame clones and lacks some. Here the sample spans tens of thousands of clones, roughly 91% being singletons. This record belongs to a study of graft-versus-host responses after intestinal transplantation. As for the study in general: Transplantation in recipients was multivisceral, liver-intestinal, or isolated intestinal. All recipients got anti-thymocyte globulin induction, then tacrolimus and steroids for roughly three years. Notes on the study in general: Allograft clonal ratios (graft-versus-host to host-versus-graft) were high in patients who had graft-donor T cell macrochimerism. GvH clones detected in recipient marrow included some appearing first in ileum or blood.

The V and J ends lost 0 bases and 4 bases respectively, with 16 bases between them. The V gene's germline CDR1 is WNHNN and CDR2 SYGVQD (reference sequence). This CDR3 is built from 17 residues. Sample: unstimulated CD4+ T cells sorted from spleen or lymph node cells, taken before intestinal transplant. The chain has TRBV10-1 and TRBJ2-1; D perhaps matches TRBD2 (6 bases). The TCR originated in a human donor who received an intestinal transplant. CDR3 loop: CASSESSVAASYNEQFF. The CDR3 nucleotides read TGCGCCAGCAGTGAGTCGTCGGTAGCGGCCTCTTACAATGAGCAGTTCTTC.